This TCR beta chain originates from a study of blood T cell repertoires in COVID-19. Trimming took off 7 bases at V and 3 bases at J, with 10 bases between the two ends. The CDR3 contains 12 residues. CDR1 SGHAT and CDR2 FQNNGV come from the germline V gene. In the study's own analysis: Estimation of nucleated cell counts relied on the amplification of reference gene primers. Libraries were prepared by immunoSEQ multiplex PCR; TCRdb keeps only in-frame clonotypes and omits some of them. That table furnishes V, J and clone size, whereas the DNA furnished D and trimming. The sample carries about 310,000 clones, roughly 84% recorded once.

This receptor was identified in a middle-aged man with active or convalescent COVID-19. Sequenced sample: peripheral blood. The J gene is TRBJ2-7, the V gene TRBV11-2, with a tentative D call TRBD1 (6 bases). Written as DNA, the CDR3 is TGTGCCAGCACCGGACAGATCTACGAGCAGTACTTC. Translation gives CASTGQIYEQYF.